Described below is a single T cell receptor beta chain sequence and its context. Method: immunoSEQ multiplex PCR; TCRdb's copy keeps in-frame clones and lacks some. The table records 150,000 to 190,000 clones, 90% to 95% of them present only once. The entry originates in a study of OX40 agonist ivuxolimab in advanced cancers. Source: CD4+ or CD8+ T cells sorted from blood, taken in a trial of the OX40 agonist ivuxolimab. The source is an adult with an advanced solid tumor such as melanoma, head and neck, liver or kidney cancer.

CDR3 sequence: CASSPGQGADTQYF. The CDR3 DNA sequence: TGTGCCAGCAGCCCTGGACAGGGGGCTGATACGCAGTATTTT. The chain carries TRBV5-8 and TRBJ2-3; 11 bases map to TRBD1. Trimming at V came to 4 bases and at J to 6 bases, leaving 4 bases not matched to a gene. CDR3 size: 14 residues. Germline V lookup: CDR1 SGHTS, CDR2 YDEGEE.